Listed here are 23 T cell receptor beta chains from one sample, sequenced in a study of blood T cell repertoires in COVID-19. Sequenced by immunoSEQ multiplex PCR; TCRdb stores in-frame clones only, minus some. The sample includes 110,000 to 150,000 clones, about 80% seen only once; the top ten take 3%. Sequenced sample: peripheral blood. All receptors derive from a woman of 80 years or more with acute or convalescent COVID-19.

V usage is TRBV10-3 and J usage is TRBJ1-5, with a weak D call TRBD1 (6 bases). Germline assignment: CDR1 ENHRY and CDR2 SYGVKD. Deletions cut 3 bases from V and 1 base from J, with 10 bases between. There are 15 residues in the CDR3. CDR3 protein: CAISEAQGSNQPQHF. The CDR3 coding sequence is TGTGCCATCAGTGAAGCCCAGGGGAGCAATCAGCCCCAGCATTTT.

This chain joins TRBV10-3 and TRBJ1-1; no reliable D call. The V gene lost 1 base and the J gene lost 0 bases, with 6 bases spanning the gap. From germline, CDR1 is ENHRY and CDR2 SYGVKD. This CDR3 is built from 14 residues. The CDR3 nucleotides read TGTGCCATCAGTGAGTTCCCGGTGAACACTGAAGCTTTCTTT. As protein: CAISEFPVNTEAFF.

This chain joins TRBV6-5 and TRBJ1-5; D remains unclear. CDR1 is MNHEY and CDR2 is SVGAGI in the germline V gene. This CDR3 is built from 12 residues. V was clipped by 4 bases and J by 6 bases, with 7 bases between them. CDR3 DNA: TGTGCCAGCAGTTTGTCCGGTCAGCCCCAGCATTTT. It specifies CASSLSGQPQHF.

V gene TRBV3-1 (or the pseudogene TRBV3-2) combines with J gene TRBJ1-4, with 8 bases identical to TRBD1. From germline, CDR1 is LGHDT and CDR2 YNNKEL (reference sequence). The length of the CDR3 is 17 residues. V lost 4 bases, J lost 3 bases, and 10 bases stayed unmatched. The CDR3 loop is CASSLAMTGDANEKLFF. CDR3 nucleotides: TGTGCCAGCAGCCTCGCGATGACAGGGGACGCTAATGAAAAACTGTTTTTT.

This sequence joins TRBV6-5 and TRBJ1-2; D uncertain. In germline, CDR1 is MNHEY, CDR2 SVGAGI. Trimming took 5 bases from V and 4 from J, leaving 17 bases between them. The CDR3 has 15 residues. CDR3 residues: CASSLGPFEGYGYTF. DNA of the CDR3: TGTGCCAGCAGTCTTGGGCCTTTTGAGGGCTATGGCTACACCTTC.

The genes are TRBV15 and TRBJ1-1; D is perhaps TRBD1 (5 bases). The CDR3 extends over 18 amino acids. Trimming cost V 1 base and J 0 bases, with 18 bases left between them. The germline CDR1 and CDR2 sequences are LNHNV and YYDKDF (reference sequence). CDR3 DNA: TGTGCCACCAGCAGAGCGGTGACAGCCTTTTTCTTGAACACTGAAGCTTTCTTT. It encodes CATSRAVTAFFLNTEAFF.

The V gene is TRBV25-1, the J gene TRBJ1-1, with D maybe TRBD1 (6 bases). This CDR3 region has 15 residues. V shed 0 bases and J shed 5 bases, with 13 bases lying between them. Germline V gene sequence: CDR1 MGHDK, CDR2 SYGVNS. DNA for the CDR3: TGTGCCAGCAGTGAATACGGCAGGGGAAGAACTGAAGCTTTCTTT. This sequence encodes CASSEYGRGRTEAFF.

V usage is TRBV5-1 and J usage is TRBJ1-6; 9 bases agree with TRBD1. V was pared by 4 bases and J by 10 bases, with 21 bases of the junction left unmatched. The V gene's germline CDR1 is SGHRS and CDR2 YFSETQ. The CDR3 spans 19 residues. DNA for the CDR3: TGCGCCAGCAGCCCCGCACCCTTCTTTACCCGGGACAGGGCCTCACCCCTCCACTTT. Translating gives CASSPAPFFTRDRASPLHF.

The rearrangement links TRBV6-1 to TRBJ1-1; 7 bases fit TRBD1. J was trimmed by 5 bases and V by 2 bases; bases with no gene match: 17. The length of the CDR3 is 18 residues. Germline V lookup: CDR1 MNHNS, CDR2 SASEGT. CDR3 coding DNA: TGTGCCAGCAGTGAACCCCCGACAGGGCTTATCGGGGGTACTGAAGCTTTCTTT. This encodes CASSEPPTGLIGGTEAFF.

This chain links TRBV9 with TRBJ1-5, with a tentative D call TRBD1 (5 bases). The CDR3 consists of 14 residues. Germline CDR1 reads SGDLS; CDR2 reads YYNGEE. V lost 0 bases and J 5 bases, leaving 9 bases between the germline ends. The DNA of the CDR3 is TGTGCCAGCAGCGTAGAAGGGGAGGATCAGCCCCAGCATTTT. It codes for CASSVEGEDQPQHF. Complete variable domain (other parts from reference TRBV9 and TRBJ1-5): DSGVTQTPKHLITATGQRVTLRCSPRSGDLSVYWYQQSLDQGLQFLIQYYNGEERAKGNILERFSAQQFPDLHSELNLSSLELGDSALYFCASSVEGEDQPQHFGDGTRLSIL.

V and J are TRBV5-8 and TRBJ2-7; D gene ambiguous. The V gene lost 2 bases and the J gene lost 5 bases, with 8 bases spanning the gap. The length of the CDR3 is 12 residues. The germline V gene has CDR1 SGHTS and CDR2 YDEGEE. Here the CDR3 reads CASSFYENEQYF. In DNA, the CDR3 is TGTGCCAGCAGCTTTTATGAGAACGAGCAGTACTTC.

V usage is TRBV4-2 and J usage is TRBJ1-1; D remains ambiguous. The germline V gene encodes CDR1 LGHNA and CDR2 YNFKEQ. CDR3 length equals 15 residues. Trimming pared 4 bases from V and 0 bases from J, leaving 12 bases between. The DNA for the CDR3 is TGTGCCAGCAGCCGAGAAACAGCCGTGAACACTGAAGCTTTCTTT. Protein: CASSRETAVNTEAFF.

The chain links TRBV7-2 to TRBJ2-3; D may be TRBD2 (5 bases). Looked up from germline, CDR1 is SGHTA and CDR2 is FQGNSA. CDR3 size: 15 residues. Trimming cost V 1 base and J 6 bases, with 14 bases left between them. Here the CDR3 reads CASSLGLRGGDTQYF. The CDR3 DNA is TGTGCCAGCAGCTTAGGACTTCGGGGTGGGGATACGCAGTATTTT.

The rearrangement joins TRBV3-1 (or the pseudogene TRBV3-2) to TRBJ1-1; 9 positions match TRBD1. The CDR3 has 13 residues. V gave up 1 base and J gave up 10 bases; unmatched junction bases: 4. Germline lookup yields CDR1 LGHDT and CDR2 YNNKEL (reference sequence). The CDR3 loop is CASSQARQGGAFF. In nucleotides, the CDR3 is TGTGCCAGCAGCCAAGCCAGACAGGGGGGAGCTTTCTTT.

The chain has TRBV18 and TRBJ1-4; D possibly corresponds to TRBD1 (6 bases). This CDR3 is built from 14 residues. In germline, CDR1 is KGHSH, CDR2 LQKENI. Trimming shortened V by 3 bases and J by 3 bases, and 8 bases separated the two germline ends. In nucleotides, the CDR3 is TGTGCCAGCTCACCGGGGGCGGCTAATGAAAAACTGTTTTTT. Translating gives CASSPGAANEKLFF.

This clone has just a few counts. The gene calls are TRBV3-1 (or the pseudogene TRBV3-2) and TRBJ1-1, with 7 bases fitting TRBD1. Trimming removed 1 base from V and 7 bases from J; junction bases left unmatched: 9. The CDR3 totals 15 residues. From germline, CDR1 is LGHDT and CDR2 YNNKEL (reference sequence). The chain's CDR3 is CASSQVPAGGIEAFF. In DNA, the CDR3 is TGTGCCAGCAGCCAAGTCCCCGCAGGGGGGATTGAAGCTTTCTTT.

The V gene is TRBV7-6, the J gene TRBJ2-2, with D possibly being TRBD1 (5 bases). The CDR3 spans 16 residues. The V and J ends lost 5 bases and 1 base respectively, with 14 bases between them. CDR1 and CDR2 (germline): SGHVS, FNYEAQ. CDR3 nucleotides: TGTGCCAGCAGCCAGTCGCAGGGTCAGAACACCGGGGAGCTGTTTTTT. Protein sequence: CASSQSQGQNTGELFF.

The CDR3 coding sequence is TGCGCCAGCAGCGTCGACAGGGGGGATCAGCCCCAGCATTTT. Translating it yields CASSVDRGDQPQHF. The chain uses TRBV5-1 and TRBJ1-5; 9 bases match TRBD1. The J segment lost 5 bases and the V segment lost 4 bases, leaving 4 bases of the junction unmatched. CDR3 size: 14 residues. Germline-derived CDR1 and CDR2 are SGHRS and YFSETQ. Full variable domain (remainder filled in from reference TRBV5-1 and TRBJ1-5): KAGVTQTPRYLIKTRGQQVTLSCSPISGHRSVSWYQQTPGQGLQFLFEYFSETQRNKGNFPGRFSGRQFSNSRSEMNVSTLELGDSALYLCASSVDRGDQPQHFGDGTRLSIL.

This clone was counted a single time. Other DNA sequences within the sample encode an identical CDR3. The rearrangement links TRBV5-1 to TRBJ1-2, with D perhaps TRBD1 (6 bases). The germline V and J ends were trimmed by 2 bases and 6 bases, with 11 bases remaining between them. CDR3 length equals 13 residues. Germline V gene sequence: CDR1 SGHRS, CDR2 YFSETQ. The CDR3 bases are TGCGCCAGCAGCTTAGGGGGTACTGATGGCTACACCTTC. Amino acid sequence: CASSLGGTDGYTF.

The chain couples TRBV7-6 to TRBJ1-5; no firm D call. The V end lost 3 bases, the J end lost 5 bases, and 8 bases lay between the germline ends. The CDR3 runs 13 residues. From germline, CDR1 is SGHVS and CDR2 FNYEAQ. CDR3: CASSFSIDQPQHF. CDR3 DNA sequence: TGTGCCAGCAGCTTTAGCATCGATCAGCCCCAGCATTTT.

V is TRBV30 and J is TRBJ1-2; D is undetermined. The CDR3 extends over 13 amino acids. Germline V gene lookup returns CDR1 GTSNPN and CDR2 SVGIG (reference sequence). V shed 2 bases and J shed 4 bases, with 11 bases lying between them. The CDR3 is CAWSTGVGYGYTF. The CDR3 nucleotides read TGTGCCTGGAGTACCGGGGTAGGCTATGGCTACACCTTC.

For the CDR3, the DNA is TGTGCCATCAGTGTGGGACAGGTGAACACTGAAGCTTTCTTT. Translation gives CAISVGQVNTEAFF. The genes are TRBV10-3 and TRBJ1-1, with 8 bases fitting TRBD1. From germline, CDR1 is ENHRY and CDR2 SYGVKD. V was pared by 4 bases and J by 0 bases, with 1 base of the junction left unmatched. This CDR3 contains 14 residues.

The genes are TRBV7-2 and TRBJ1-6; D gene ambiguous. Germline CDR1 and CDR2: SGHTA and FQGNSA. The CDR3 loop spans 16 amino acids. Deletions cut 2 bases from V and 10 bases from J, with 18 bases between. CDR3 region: CASSLIRSKGRSPLHF. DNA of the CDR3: TGTGCCAGCAGCTTAATCAGATCAAAAGGGAGATCACCCCTCCACTTT.